This T cell receptor (beta chain) was identified during a study of blood T cell repertoires in COVID-19. Study-wide context: Sample material is recorded as cDNA or gDNA derived from T cells, B-cell-depleted T cells, or PBMCs.

Germline trimming cut 2 bases from V and 0 bases from J; bases unmatched to any gene: 4. The germline V gene has CDR1 KGHSH and CDR2 LQKENI. CDR3 length equals 17 residues. Measured with immunoSEQ multiplex PCR; TCRdb has only the in-frame clones, and not every one. The sample lists hundreds of thousands of clones, around 87% occurring once. Participants' reported clinical history set cohort assignment. The specimen was PBMCs or T cells enriched from blood (not recorded which). J is TRBJ1-5 and V is TRBV18; 10 bases match TRBD1. This receptor was obtained from a man aged 25-45 years who had been exposed to COVID-19. DNA of the CDR3: TGTGCCAGCTCACCAGGGACAGGGGTGAATAGCAATCAGCCCCAGCATTTT. Translating gives CASSPGTGVNSNQPQHF.